The source of this TCR beta chain is a study of T-cell reconstitution after alpha-beta-depleted transplantation in children. This clonotype was detected only a few times. Its specificity is unknown. Germline lookup yields CDR1 MGHDK and CDR2 SYGVNS. CDR3 length equals 17 residues. V was pared by 3 bases and J by 0 bases, with 7 bases of the junction left unmatched. The study, taken as a whole, reports: Diversity of TCRbeta at day 60 was high in some patients, arising from surviving recipient T cells and thymic progenitors. By one year post-transplant, T-cell counts and diversity largely arose from T cells that were newly produced.

The TCRbeta library was prepared with unique molecular identifiers. TCRdb analysed the PCR reads with MiXCR anew, one entry per CDR3 protein. The table records about 300,000 distinct CDR3 sequences, over 9% of them present only once. The source was PBMCs, collected before TCRalphabeta/CD19-depleted stem cell transplant. The clonotype was recovered from a boy younger than two with acute myeloid leukemia, due to receive a stem cell transplant. This chain uses TRBV25-1 with TRBJ1-5; 8 nucleotides match TRBD1. CDR3 residues: CASSDPGQADSNQPQHF. In nucleotides, the CDR3 is TGTGCCAGCAGTGACCCGGGACAGGCAGATAGCAATCAGCCCCAGCATTTT.